This T cell receptor beta chain was sequenced in a study of T cell responses to AZD1222 COVID-19 vaccine. Germline V gene data show CDR1 as SGHRS and CDR2 as YFSETQ. The CDR3 extends over 15 amino acids. V was clipped by 2 bases and J by 4 bases; unmatched bases: 6. Clones were sequenced by immunoSEQ multiplex PCR, and TCRdb holds only the in-frame ones, with some missing. The table has roughly 40,000 clones, 90% seen once. The rearrangement links TRBV5-1 to TRBJ2-1, with TRBD1 identical over 7 bases. The TCR was taken from an adult who received the AZD1222 COVID-19 vaccine. Material: peripheral blood, obtained 28 days after the second AZD1222 dose. The CDR3 region has the DNA TGCGCCAGCAGCTTATTAGGGGGCGTTTACAATGAGCAGTTCTTC. Translating it yields CASSLLGGVYNEQFF.